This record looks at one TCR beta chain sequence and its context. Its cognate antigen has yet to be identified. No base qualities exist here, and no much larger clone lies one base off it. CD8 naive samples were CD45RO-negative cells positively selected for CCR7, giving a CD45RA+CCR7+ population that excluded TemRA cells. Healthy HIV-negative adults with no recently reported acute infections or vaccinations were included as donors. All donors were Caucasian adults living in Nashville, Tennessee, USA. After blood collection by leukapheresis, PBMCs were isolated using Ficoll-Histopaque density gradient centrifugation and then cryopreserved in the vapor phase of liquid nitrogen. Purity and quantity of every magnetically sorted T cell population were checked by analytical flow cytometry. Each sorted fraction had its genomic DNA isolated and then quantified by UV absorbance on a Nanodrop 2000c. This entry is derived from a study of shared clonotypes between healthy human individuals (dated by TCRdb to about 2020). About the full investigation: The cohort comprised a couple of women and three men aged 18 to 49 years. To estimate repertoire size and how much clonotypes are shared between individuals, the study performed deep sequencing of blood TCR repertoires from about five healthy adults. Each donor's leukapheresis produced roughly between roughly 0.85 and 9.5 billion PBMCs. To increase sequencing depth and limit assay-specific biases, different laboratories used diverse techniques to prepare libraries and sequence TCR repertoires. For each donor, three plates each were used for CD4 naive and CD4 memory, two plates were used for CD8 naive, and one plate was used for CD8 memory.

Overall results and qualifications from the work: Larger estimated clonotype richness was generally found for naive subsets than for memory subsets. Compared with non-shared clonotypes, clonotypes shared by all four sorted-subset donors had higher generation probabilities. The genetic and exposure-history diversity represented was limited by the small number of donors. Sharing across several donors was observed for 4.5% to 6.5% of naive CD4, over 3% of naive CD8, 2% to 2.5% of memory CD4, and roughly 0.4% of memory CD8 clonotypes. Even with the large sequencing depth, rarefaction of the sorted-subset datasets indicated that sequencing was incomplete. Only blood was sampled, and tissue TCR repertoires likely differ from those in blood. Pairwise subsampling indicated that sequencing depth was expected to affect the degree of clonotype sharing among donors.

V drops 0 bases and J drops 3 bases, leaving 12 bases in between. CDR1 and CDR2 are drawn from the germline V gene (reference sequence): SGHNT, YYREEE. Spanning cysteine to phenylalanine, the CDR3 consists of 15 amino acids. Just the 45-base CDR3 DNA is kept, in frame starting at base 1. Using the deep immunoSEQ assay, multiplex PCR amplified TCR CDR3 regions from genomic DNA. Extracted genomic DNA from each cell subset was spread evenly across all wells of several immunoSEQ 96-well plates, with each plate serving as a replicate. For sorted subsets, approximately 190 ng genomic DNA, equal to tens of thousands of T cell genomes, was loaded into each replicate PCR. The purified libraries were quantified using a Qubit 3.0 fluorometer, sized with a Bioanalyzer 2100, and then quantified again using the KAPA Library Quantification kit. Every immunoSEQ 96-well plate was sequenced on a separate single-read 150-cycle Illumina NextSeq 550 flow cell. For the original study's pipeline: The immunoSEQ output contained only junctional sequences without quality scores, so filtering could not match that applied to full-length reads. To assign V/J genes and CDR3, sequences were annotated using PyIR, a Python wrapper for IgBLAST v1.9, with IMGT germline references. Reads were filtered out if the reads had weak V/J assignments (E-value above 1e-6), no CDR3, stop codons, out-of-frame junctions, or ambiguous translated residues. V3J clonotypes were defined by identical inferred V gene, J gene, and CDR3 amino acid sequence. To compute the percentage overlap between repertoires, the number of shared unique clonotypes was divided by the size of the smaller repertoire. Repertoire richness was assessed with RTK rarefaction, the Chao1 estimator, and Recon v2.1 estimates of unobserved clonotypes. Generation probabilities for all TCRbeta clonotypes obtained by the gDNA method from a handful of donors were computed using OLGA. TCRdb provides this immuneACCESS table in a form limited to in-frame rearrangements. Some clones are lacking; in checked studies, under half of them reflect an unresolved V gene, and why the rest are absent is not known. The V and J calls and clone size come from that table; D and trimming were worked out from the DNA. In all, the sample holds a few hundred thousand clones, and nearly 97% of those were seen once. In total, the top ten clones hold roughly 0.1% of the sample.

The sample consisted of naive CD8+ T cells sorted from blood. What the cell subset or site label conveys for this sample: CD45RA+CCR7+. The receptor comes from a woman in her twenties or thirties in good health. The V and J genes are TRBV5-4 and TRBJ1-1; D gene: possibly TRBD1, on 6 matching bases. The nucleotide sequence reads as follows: TGTGCCAGCAGCTTGGACAGGGAAGCGGACACTGAAGCTTTCTTT. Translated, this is CASSLDREADTEAFF.